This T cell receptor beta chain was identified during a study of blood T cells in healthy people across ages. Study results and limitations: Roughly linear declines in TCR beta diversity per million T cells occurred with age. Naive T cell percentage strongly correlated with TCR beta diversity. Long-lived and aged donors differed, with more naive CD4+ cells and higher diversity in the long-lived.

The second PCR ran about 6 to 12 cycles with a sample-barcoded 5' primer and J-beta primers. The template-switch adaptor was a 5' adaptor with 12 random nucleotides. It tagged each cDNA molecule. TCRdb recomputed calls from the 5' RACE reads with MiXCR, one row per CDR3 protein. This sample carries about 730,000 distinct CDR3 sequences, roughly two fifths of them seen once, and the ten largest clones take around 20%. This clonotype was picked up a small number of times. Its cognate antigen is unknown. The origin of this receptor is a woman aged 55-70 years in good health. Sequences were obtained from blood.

CDR3 protein: CASSLSPEETQYF. In DNA, the CDR3 is TGTGCCAGCAGCTTAAGTCCAGAAGAGACCCAGTACTTC. The chain has TRBV7-3 and TRBJ2-5; D is uncertain. The CDR3 is made up of 13 amino acids. From germline, CDR1 is SGHTA and CDR2 FQGTGA. V lost 1 base and J 3 bases, leaving 6 bases between the germline ends. Looking up the rest from reference TRBV7-3 and TRBJ2-5 gives the full variable domain: GAGVSQTPSNKVTEKGKYVELRCDPISGHTALYWYRQSLGQGPEFLIYFQGTGAADDSGLPNDRFFAVRPEGSVSTLKIQRTERGDSAVYLCASSLSPEETQYFGPGTRLLVL.